Each of the 13 T cell receptor beta chains below was sequenced from the same sample in a study of cytotoxic CD8 clonotypes in ibrutinib-treated CLL. Libraries were prepared by immunoSEQ multiplex PCR; TCRdb keeps only in-frame clonotypes and omits some of them. This sample has fewer than 400,000 clones, with roughly 67% found just once. This specimen was PBMCs, taken after 36 months of ibrutinib treatment. The receptor set was obtained from a human donor with chronic lymphocytic leukemia.

The genes are TRBV2 and TRBJ1-1, with a possible D match to TRBD1 (5 bases). V dropped 4 bases and J dropped 7 bases, with 10 bases sitting between them. This CDR3 spans 12 amino acids. The germline V gene encodes CDR1 SNHLY and CDR2 FYNNEI. CDR3 region: CASSVRGNEAFF. CDR3 coding DNA: TGTGCCAGCAGTGTAAGGGGTAATGAAGCTTTCTTT.

This clone came up a few times. J is TRBJ1-5 and V is TRBV2; 8 bases match TRBD1. Germline V gene data show CDR1 as SNHLY and CDR2 as FYNNEI. The CDR3 is made up of 13 amino acids. Trimming removed 6 bases from V and 3 bases from J; junction bases left unmatched: 1. CDR3 DNA sequence: TGTGCCAGCAGGGGACAGGCCAATCAGCCCCAGCATTTT. It translates to CASRGQANQPQHF.

The chain combines TRBV29-1 with TRBJ2-7, with 9 bases matching TRBD1. Germline-derived CDR1 and CDR2 are SQVTM and ANQGSEA. The CDR3 extends over 16 amino acids. V lost 4 bases, J lost 6 bases, and 16 bases stayed unmatched. The CDR3 region is CSVGSPGTGLLGEQYF. CDR3 DNA sequence: TGCAGCGTTGGCAGTCCCGGGACAGGGTTACTCGGCGAGCAGTACTTC.

This chain links TRBV7-9 with TRBJ1-6; 8 nucleotides line up with TRBD1. The CDR3 has 14 residues. Losses at the gene ends were 4 bases for V and 8 bases for J; bases not matched to a gene: 4. Germline V gene sequence: CDR1 SEHNR, CDR2 FQNEAQ (reference sequence). The CDR3 sequence: CASSSRGPDSPLHF. As DNA, the CDR3 is TGTGCCAGCAGCTCCAGGGGGCCGGATTCACCCCTCCACTTT.

The genes are TRBV10-3 and TRBJ2-1; D possibly corresponds to TRBD1 (6 bases). Germline V gene data show CDR1 as ENHRY and CDR2 as SYGVKD. With 6 bases removed from V and 4 bases from J, the gap between germline ends came to 13 bases. The CDR3 runs 14 residues. Here the CDR3 reads CAIRTGSRYNEQFF. In DNA form, the CDR3 reads TGTGCCATCAGGACAGGATCTAGGTACAATGAGCAGTTCTTC.

V and J are TRBV9 and TRBJ2-7, with 8 positions matching TRBD1. The CDR3 consists of 17 residues. Germline trimming cut 0 bases from V and 0 bases from J; bases unmatched to any gene: 8. The V gene's germline CDR1 is SGDLS and CDR2 YYNGEE. The CDR3 region is CASSVGSETGVSYEQYF. The CDR3, as DNA: TGTGCCAGCAGCGTAGGTTCAGAGACAGGGGTCTCCTACGAGCAGTACTTC.

V and J are TRBV11-2 and TRBJ1-2; D call uncertain. CDR1 and CDR2 from the germline V gene are SGHAT and FQNNGV. V shed 0 bases and J shed 8 bases, with 16 bases lying between them. The CDR3 spans 15 residues. The chain's CDR3 is CASSLESWATSGYTF. CDR3 in DNA: TGTGCCAGCAGCTTAGAATCGTGGGCTACGTCGGGCTACACCTTC.

The gene calls are TRBV27 and TRBJ1-1; no definite D call. CDR1 is MNHEY, CDR2 SMNVEV, per germline (reference sequence). This CDR3 region has 15 residues. V was pared by 3 bases and J by 2 bases, with 13 bases between. CDR3 sequence: CASSFTPGYNTEAFF. The CDR3 DNA reads as TGTGCCAGCAGTTTCACCCCCGGCTACAACACTGAAGCTTTCTTT.

This rearrangement joins TRBV29-1 to TRBJ2-5, with 9 positions matching TRBD2. Trimming at V came to 6 bases and at J to 5 bases, leaving 13 bases not matched to a gene. The CDR3 covers 15 residues. CDR1 SQVTM and CDR2 ANQGSEA come from the germline V gene. Here the CDR3 DNA reads TGCAGCGTCCCTTTGGAGCGGGGGGCTCAGGAGACCCAGTACTTC. Protein product: CSVPLERGAQETQYF.

The chain joins TRBV29-1 to TRBJ1-2, with a weak D call TRBD1 (5 bases). V lost 4 bases to trimming and J lost 3 bases, with 15 bases between them. Germline V gene sequence: CDR1 SQVTM, CDR2 ANQGSEA. This CDR3 spans 14 amino acids. This CDR3 is CSVAVGERHYGYTF. CDR3 DNA sequence: TGCAGCGTTGCCGTGGGGGAACGACACTATGGCTACACCTTC.

The chain has TRBV2 and TRBJ2-3; no reliable D call. V was cut by 5 bases and J by 0 bases, with 6 bases left in between. The CDR3 sequence is 13 residues long. Looked up from germline, CDR1 is SNHLY and CDR2 is FYNNEI. As DNA, the CDR3 is TGTGCCAGCAGTTCGGACAGCACAGATACGCAGTATTTT. Translation: CASSSDSTDTQYF.

This clone was observed a single time. The rearrangement joins TRBV7-9 to TRBJ1-6; a possible D gene is TRBD1 (5 bases). With 2 bases removed from V and 9 bases from J, the gap between germline ends came to 8 bases. CDR1 and CDR2 from the germline V gene are SEHNR and FQNEAQ (reference sequence). The CDR3 runs to 13 residues. As DNA, the CDR3 is TGTGCCAGCAGCTTATTGACAGCTTCACCCCTCCACTTT. Translated: CASSLLTASPLHF.

This clone was found a few times. In DNA, the CDR3 is TGCGCCAGCAGCTTGGGTCCTTGGGCACGGTCCTACGAGCAGTACTTC. It yields the protein CASSLGPWARSYEQYF. The rearrangement uses TRBV5-1 and TRBJ2-7; D not resolved. Germline V gene data show CDR1 as SGHRS and CDR2 as YFSETQ. The CDR3 extends over 16 amino acids. V was shortened by 0 bases and J by 1 base, with 14 bases between the two germline ends.